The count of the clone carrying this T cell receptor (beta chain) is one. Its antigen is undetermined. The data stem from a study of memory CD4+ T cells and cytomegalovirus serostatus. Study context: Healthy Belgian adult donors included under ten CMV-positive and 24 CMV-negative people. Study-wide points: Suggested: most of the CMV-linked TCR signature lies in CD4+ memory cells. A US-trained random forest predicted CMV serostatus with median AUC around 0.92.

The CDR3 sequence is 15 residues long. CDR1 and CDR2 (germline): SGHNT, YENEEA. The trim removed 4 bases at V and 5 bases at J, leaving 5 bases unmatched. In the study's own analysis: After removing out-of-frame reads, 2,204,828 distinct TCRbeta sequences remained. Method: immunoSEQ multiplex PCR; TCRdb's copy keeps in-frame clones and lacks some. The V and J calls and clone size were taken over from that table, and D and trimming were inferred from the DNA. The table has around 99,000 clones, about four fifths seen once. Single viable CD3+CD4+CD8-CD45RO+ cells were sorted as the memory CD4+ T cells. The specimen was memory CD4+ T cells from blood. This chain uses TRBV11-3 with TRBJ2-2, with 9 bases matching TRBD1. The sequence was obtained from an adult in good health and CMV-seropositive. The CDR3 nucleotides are TGTGCCAGCAGCTCGGGACAGGGAAGGACCGGGGAGCTGTTTTTT. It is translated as CASSSGQGRTGELFF. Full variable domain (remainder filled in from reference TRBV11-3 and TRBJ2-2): EAGVVQSPRYKIIEKKQPVAFWCNPISGHNTLYWYLQNLGQGPELLIRYENEEAVDDSQLPKDRFSAERLKGVDSTLKIQPAELGDSAVYLCASSSGQGRTGELFFGEGSRLTVL.